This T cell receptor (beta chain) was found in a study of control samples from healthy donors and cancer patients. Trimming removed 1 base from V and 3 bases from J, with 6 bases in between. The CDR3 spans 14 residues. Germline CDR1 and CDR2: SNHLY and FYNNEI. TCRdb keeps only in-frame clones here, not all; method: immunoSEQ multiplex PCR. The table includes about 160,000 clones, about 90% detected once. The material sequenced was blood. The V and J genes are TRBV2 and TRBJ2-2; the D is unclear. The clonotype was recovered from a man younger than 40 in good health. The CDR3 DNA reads TGTGCCAGCAGTGAAGAAAGGGACACCGGGGAGCTGTTTTTT. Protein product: CASSEERDTGELFF.